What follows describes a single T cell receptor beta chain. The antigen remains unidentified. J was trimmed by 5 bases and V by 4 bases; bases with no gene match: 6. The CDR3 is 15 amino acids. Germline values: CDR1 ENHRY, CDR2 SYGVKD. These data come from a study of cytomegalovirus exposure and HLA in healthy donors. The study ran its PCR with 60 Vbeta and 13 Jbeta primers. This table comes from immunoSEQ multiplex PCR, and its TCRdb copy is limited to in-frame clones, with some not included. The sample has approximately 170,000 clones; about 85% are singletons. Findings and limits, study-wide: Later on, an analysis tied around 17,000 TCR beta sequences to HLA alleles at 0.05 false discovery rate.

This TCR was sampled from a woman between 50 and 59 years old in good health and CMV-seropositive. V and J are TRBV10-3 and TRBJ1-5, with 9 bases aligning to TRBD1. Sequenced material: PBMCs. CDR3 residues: CAISVTGGSDQPQHF. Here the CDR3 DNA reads TGTGCCATCAGTGTAACAGGGGGCTCTGATCAGCCCCAGCATTTT.